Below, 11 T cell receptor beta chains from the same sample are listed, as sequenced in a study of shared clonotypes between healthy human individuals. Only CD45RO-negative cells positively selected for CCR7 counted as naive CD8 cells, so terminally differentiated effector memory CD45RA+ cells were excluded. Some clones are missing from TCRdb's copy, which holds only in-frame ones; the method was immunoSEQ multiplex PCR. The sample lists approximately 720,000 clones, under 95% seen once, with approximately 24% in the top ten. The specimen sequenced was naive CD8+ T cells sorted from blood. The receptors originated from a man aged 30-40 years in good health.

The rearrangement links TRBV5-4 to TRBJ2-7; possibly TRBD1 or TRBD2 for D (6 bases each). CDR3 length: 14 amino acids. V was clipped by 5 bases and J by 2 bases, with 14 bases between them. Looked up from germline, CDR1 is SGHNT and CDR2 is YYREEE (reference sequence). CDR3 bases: TGTGCCAGCAGTGTGAACGGGGGCCCCTACGAGCAGTACTTC. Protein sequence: CASSVNGGPYEQYF.

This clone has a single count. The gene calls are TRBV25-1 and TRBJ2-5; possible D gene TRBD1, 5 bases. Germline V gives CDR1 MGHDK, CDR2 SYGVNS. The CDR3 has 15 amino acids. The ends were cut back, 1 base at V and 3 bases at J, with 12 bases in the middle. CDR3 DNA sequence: TGTGCCAGCAGTGAATGGGGCGGTACTAAAGAGACCCAGTACTTC. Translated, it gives CASSEWGGTKETQYF.

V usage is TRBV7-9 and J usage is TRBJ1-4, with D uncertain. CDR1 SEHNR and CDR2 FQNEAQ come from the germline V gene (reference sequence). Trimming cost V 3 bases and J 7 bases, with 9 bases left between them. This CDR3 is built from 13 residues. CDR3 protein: CASSLVGSEKLFF. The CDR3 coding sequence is TGTGCCAGCAGCTTGGTAGGGAGTGAAAAACTGTTTTTT. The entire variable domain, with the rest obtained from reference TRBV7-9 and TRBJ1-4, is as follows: DTGVSQNPRHKITKRGQNVTFRCDPISEHNRLYWYRQTLGQGPEFLTYFQNEAQLEKSRLLSDRFSAERPKGSFSTLEIQRTEQGDSAMYLCASSLVGSEKLFFGSGTQLSVL.

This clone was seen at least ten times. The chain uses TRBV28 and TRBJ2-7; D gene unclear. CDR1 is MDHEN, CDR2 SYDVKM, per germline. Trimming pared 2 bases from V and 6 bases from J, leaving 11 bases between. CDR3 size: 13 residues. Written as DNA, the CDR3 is TGTGCCAGCAGTTTAGGGATCACGGCCGAGCAGTACTTC. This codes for CASSLGITAEQYF.

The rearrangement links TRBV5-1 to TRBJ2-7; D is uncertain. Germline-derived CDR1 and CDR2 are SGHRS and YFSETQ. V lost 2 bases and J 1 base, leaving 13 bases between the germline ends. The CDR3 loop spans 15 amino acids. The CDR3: CASSLSMDGSYEQYF. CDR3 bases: TGCGCCAGCAGCTTATCGATGGACGGGTCCTACGAGCAGTACTTC.

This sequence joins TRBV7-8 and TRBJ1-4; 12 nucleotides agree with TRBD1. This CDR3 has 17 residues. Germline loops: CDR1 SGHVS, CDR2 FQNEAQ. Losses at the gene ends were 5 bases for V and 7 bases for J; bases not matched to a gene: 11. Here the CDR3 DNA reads TGTGCCAGCAGCCATGGGACAGGGGGCGCCCGGAGTGAAAAACTGTTTTTT. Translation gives CASSHGTGGARSEKLFF.

CDR3 coding DNA: TGTGCCAGCAGTTACGGGACAGGGGGCGCGGACGAGCAGTACTTC. Residues: CASSYGTGGADEQYF. The chain employs TRBV27 and TRBJ2-7; TRBD1 agrees at 12 bases. V gave up 4 bases and J gave up 5 bases; unmatched junction bases: 6. This CDR3 contains 15 residues. The germline CDR1 and CDR2 sequences are MNHEY and SMNVEV (reference sequence).

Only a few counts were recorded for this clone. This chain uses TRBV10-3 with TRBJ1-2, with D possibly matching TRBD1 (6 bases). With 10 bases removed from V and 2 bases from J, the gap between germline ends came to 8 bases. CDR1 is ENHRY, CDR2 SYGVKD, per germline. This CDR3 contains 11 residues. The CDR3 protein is CATQGNYGYTF. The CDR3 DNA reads TGTGCCACTCAGGGGAACTATGGCTACACCTTC.

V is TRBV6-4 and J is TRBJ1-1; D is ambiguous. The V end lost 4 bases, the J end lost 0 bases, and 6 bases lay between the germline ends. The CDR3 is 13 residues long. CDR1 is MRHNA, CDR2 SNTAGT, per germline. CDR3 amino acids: CASSAGMNTEAFF. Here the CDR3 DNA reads TGTGCCAGCAGTGCGGGAATGAACACTGAAGCTTTCTTT.

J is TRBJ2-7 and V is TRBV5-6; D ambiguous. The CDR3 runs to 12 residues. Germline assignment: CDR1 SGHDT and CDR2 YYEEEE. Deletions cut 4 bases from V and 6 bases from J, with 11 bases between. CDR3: CASSHLGPEQYF. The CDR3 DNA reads TGTGCCAGCAGCCATCTAGGGCCCGAGCAGTACTTC.

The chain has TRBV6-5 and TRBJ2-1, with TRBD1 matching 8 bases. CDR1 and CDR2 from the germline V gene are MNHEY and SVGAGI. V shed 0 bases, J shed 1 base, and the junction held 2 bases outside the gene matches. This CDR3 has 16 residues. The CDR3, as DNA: TGTGCCAGCAGTTACTCGACAGGGGAATCCTACAATGAGCAGTTCTTC. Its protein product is CASSYSTGESYNEQFF.